This T cell receptor beta chain was sequenced for a study of Graves' ophthalmopathy and Graves' hyperthyroidism. Study in general: The study drew peripheral blood at initial diagnosis, before any treatment.

Patients were diagnosed from clinical symptoms, serum thyroxine, TRAb, thyroid ultrasound and orbital computed tomography. The CDR3 loop spans 14 amino acids. J was trimmed by 13 bases and V by 5 bases; bases with no gene match: 15. Germline assignment: CDR1 SEHNR and CDR2 FQNEAQ (reference sequence). Amplified TCR beta CDR3 regions were obtained using RNA transcripts as template. First-round RT-PCR used HTBI primers; second-round multiplex PCR followed. Each CDR3 protein gets one entry after TCRdb re-called the multiplex PCR reads with MiXCR. The sample includes around 43,000 distinct CDR3 sequences, roughly half seen only once; the top ten take 18%.

J is TRBJ2-5 and V is TRBV7-9; 8 bases map to TRBD1. The sequence was collected from an adult man with Graves' ophthalmopathy. Input material: peripheral blood. The CDR3 DNA reads as TGTGCCAGCAGCCCCGCAGGGGGCGAGAAAAAACTGTACTTC. Protein: CASSPAGGEKKLYF.